Each of the 23 T cell receptor beta chains below was sequenced from the same sample in a study of graft-versus-host responses after intestinal transplantation. Profiled with immunoSEQ multiplex PCR; TCRdb holds only in-frame clones, not every one. The sample has about 51,000 clones, more than 70% seen once. These receptors lack a known antigen. Material: unstimulated CD4+ T cells sorted from spleen or lymph node cells, obtained before transplant. These receptors all stem from a human donor who was the organ donor for an intestinal transplant.

This clone has just one count. This sequence joins TRBV11-2 and TRBJ2-5, with D hard to call. Germline loops: CDR1 SGHAT, CDR2 FQNNGV. The V gene lost 4 bases and the J gene lost 5 bases, with 11 bases spanning the gap. The length of the CDR3 is 13 residues. CDR3 sequence (DNA): TGTGCCAGCAGCTCCGACTTTGTTGAGACCCAGTACTTC. It encodes CASSSDFVETQYF.

The chain recombines TRBV28 with TRBJ1-5, with TRBD1 as a possible D gene (6 bases). Germline CDR1 is MDHEN and CDR2 is SYDVKM. V dropped 7 bases and J dropped 4 bases, with 14 bases sitting between them. The CDR3 has 14 amino acids. The CDR3 is CASTTGGLNQPQHF. CDR3 sequence (DNA): TGTGCCAGCACCACGGGGGGCTTGAATCAGCCCCAGCATTTT.

This clone occurred once. This chain links TRBV19 with TRBJ1-1; D uncertain. V was shortened by 3 bases and J by 2 bases, with 10 bases between the two germline ends. CDR1 LNHDA and CDR2 SQIVND come from the germline V gene (reference sequence). The CDR3 length is 14 residues. CDR3 in DNA: TGTGCCAGTAGTATTACAGCGGGAAACACTGAAGCTTTCTTT. It is translated as CASSITAGNTEAFF. The full variable domain, rest sourced from reference TRBV19 and TRBJ1-1, is DGGITQSPKYLFRKEGQNVTLSCEQNLNHDAMYWYRQDPGQGLRLIYYSQIVNDFQKGDIAEGYSVSREKKESFPLTVTSAQKNPTAFYLCASSITAGNTEAFFGQGTRLTVV.

The rearrangement joins TRBV7-3 to TRBJ2-3; 10 bases fit TRBD2. The germline gives CDR1 SGHTA, CDR2 FQGTGA. This CDR3 contains 16 residues. V lost 4 bases, J lost 0 bases, and 4 bases stayed unmatched. The CDR3: CASSYWTSGSTDTQYF. CDR3 coding DNA: TGTGCCAGCAGCTATTGGACTAGCGGAAGCACAGATACGCAGTATTTT.

This clone was detected a few times. This chain uses TRBV21-1 with TRBJ2-7; TRBD2 is the table's D call and was not checked against the DNA. TRBV21-1 is deemed a pseudogene. The CDR3 contains 13 residues. CDR3: CASSVNGRYEQYF. CDR3 bases: TGTGCCAGCAGCGTAAACGGGAGGTACGAGCAGTACTTC.

CDR3 region: CASSQTGLYSYEQYF. CDR3 bases: TGTGCCAGCAGCCAGACAGGGCTATACTCCTACGAGCAGTACTTC. The rearrangement joins TRBV11-2 to TRBJ2-7; 7 positions match TRBD1. The V gene end was trimmed by 5 bases and the J gene end by 0 bases; junction bases not matched to a gene: 7. This CDR3 has 15 amino acids. Germline V gene data show CDR1 as SGHAT and CDR2 as FQNNGV. The full variable domain, its missing parts supplied by reference TRBV11-2 and TRBJ2-7, is EAGVAQSPRYKIIEKRQSVAFWCNPISGHATLYWYQQILGQGPKLLIQFQNNGVVDDSQLPKDRFSAERLKGVDSTLKIQPAKLEDSAVYLCASSQTGLYSYEQYFGPGTRLTVT.

This sequence joins TRBV28 and TRBJ1-1; D not certain. In germline, CDR1 is MDHEN, CDR2 SYDVKM. This CDR3 spans 14 amino acids. Between the trimmed V and J ends, which lost 6 bases and 4 bases, there was a span of 15 bases. CDR3 sequence (DNA): TGTGCCAGCAGGACCTTTCCGGCGGGCACTGAAGCTTTCTTT. It codes for CASRTFPAGTEAFF. The entire variable domain, with the rest obtained from reference TRBV28 and TRBJ1-1, is as follows: DVKVTQSSRYLVKRTGEKVFLECVQDMDHENMFWYRQDPGLGLRLIYFSYDVKMKEKGDIPEGYSVSREKKERFSLILESASTNQTSMYLCASRTFPAGTEAFFGQGTRLTVV.

The chain is built from TRBV7-9 and TRBJ1-2; a weak D match, TRBD1 (5 bases). Germline V gene sequence: CDR1 SEHNR, CDR2 FQNEAQ (reference sequence). The V gene lost 5 bases and the J gene lost 2 bases, with 9 bases spanning the gap. This CDR3 has 13 residues. CDR3: CASSQGLNYGYTF. CDR3 nucleotides: TGTGCCAGCAGCCAGGGACTAAACTATGGCTACACCTTC.

V gene TRBV2 combines with J gene TRBJ2-7; no definite D call. Trimming took 4 bases from V and 3 from J, leaving 4 bases between them. The CDR3 sequence is 11 residues long. CDR1 and CDR2 (germline): SNHLY, FYNNEI. The CDR3 DNA reads as TGTGCCAGCAGTGCAGTCTACGAGCAGTACTTC. Amino acids: CASSAVYEQYF.

The chain links TRBV14 to TRBJ2-3, with TRBD2 as a possible D gene (6 bases). The germline V gene encodes CDR1 SGHDN and CDR2 FVKESK. V was shortened by 0 bases and J by 1 base, with 11 bases between the two germline ends. This CDR3 has 16 residues. CDR3 loop: CASSQDGGTRTDTQYF. CDR3 nucleotide sequence: TGTGCCAGCAGCCAAGATGGAGGGACCCGCACAGATACGCAGTATTTT.

The genes are TRBV27 and TRBJ2-7; TRBD1 is a possible D gene (6 bases). The CDR3 is 14 residues long. Trimming cost V 8 bases and J 3 bases, with 17 bases left between them. CDR1 MNHEY and CDR2 SMNVEV come from the germline V gene (reference sequence). The CDR3 DNA reads as TGTGCCAGCGGCAGGACAGCGGCGGGCTACGAGCAGTACTTC. It codes for CASGRTAAGYEQYF.

The chain uses TRBV28 and TRBJ2-1; D is ambiguous. Trimming removed 2 bases at V and 4 bases at J, with 3 bases between. The germline V gene has CDR1 MDHEN and CDR2 SYDVKM. The CDR3 is 12 amino acids. The CDR3 sequence: CASSLEYNEQFF. CDR3 nucleotide sequence: TGTGCCAGCAGTTTAGAGTACAATGAGCAGTTCTTC.

This chain uses TRBV10-3 with TRBJ1-1; D possibly corresponds to TRBD1 (6 bases). CDR1 is ENHRY and CDR2 is SYGVKD in the germline V gene. This CDR3 has 13 amino acids. V lost 6 bases and J 0 bases, leaving 8 bases between the germline ends. CDR3 sequence (DNA): TGTGCCATCAGCGGGACACTGAACACTGAAGCTTTCTTT. Amino acids: CAISGTLNTEAFF.

The CDR3 spells CASSYSTYYEQYF. For the CDR3, the DNA is TGTGCCAGCAGTTACTCTACATATTACGAGCAGTACTTC. The chain combines TRBV6-6 with TRBJ2-7; D ambiguous. The V gene lost 0 bases and the J gene lost 4 bases, with 7 bases spanning the gap. The CDR3 has 13 amino acids. Germline values: CDR1 MNHNY, CDR2 SVGAGI (reference sequence).

V is TRBV6-6 and J is TRBJ2-7; tentatively, D is TRBD1 (5 bases). The CDR3 extends over 13 amino acids. Between the trimmed V and J ends, which lost 6 bases and 2 bases, there was a span of 11 bases. Per germline, CDR1 MNHNY and CDR2 SVGAGI (reference sequence). The CDR3 protein is CASRGQGAYEQYF. The CDR3 nucleotides are TGTGCCAGCAGGGGGCAGGGCGCCTACGAGCAGTACTTC.

The genes are TRBV28 and TRBJ2-1, with 9 positions matching TRBD2. CDR3 size: 16 residues. V gave up 5 bases and J gave up 3 bases; unmatched junction bases: 8. Germline V gives CDR1 MDHEN, CDR2 SYDVKM. The CDR3 DNA reads TGTGCCAGCAGTGCGCCTACTAGCGGGTACTACAATGAGCAGTTCTTC. Its translation: CASSAPTSGYYNEQFF.

J is TRBJ2-7 and V is TRBV7-2, with unresolved D. The V gene's germline CDR1 is SGHTA and CDR2 FQGNSA. Trimming stripped 2 bases from V and 1 base from J, with 6 bases between. The CDR3 is 13 amino acids. CDR3 protein: CASSLSVSYEQYF. Written as DNA, the CDR3 is TGTGCCAGCAGCTTATCGGTATCCTACGAGCAGTACTTC.

This sequence joins TRBV28 and TRBJ2-5; 7 nucleotides match TRBD2. The J segment lost 3 bases and the V segment lost 4 bases, leaving 17 bases of the junction unmatched. Germline V gives CDR1 MDHEN, CDR2 SYDVKM. The CDR3 runs to 18 residues. CDR3 sequence reads: CASSSRLQGLSGEETQYF. Here the CDR3 DNA reads TGTGCCAGCAGTTCTAGACTCCAGGGACTATCGGGCGAAGAGACCCAGTACTTC.

The chain joins TRBV10-3 to TRBJ2-7; possible D gene TRBD1, 5 bases. The CDR3 contains 17 residues. The ends were cut back, 0 bases at V and 4 bases at J, with 19 bases in the middle. The germline CDR1 and CDR2 sequences are ENHRY and SYGVKD. In DNA, the CDR3 is TGTGCCATCAGTGAGTCAATAGGGCAGGGCACTATTTACGAGCAGTACTTC. Translating gives CAISESIGQGTIYEQYF.

The chain carries TRBV5-6 and TRBJ2-7; 11 bases are shared with TRBD1. J was trimmed by 1 base and V by 2 bases; bases with no gene match: 5. This CDR3 is built from 16 residues. Germline CDR1 reads SGHDT; CDR2 reads YYEEEE. In nucleotides, the CDR3 is TGTGCCAGCAGCTTCTTAGGACAGGGGGCTTCCTACGAGCAGTACTTC. Protein: CASSFLGQGASYEQYF. Filled out from reference TRBV5-6 and TRBJ2-7, the complete variable domain reads DAGVTQSPTHLIKTRGQQVTLRCSPKSGHDTVSWYQQALGQGPQFIFQYYEEEERQRGNFPDRFSGHQFPNYSSELNVNALLLGDSALYLCASSFLGQGASYEQYFGPGTRLTVT.

This chain uses TRBV27 with TRBJ2-3; no definite D call. Deletions cut 1 base from V and 6 bases from J, with 11 bases between. CDR1 is MNHEY, CDR2 SMNVEV, per germline (reference sequence). This CDR3 comprises 14 residues. CDR3 protein: CASSLWRLGDTQYF. As DNA, the CDR3 is TGTGCCAGCAGTTTATGGCGCCTCGGGGATACGCAGTATTTT.

J is TRBJ2-2 and V is TRBV4-1; TRBD2 agrees at 8 bases. The germline CDR1 and CDR2 sequences are MGHRA and YSYEKL. CDR3 length: 16 residues. Losses at the gene ends were 4 bases for V and 4 bases for J; bases not matched to a gene: 8. The CDR3 nucleotides are TGCGCCAGCAGCCTCTCCCGAGCGGGAGTCACCGGGGAGCTGTTTTTT. This encodes CASSLSRAGVTGELFF.

The rearrangement links TRBV6-5 to TRBJ2-7; 11 bases agree with TRBD2. This CDR3 contains 15 residues. V was pared by 5 bases and J by 2 bases, with 5 bases of the junction left unmatched. CDR1 and CDR2 from the germline V gene are MNHEY and SVGAGI. CDR3 protein: CASSLGTSGPYEQYF. DNA of the CDR3: TGTGCCAGCAGTCTTGGGACTAGCGGTCCCTACGAGCAGTACTTC.